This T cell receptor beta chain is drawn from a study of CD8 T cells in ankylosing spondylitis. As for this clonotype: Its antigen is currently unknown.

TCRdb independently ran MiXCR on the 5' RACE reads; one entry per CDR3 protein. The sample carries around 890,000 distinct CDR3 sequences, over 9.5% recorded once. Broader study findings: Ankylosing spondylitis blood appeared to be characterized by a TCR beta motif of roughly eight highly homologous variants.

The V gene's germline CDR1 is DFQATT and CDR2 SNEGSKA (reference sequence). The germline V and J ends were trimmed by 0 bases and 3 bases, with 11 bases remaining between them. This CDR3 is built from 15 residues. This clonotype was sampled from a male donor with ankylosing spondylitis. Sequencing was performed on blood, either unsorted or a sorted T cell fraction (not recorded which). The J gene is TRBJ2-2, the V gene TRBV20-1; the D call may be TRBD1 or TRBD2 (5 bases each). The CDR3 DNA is TGCAGTGCTAGAGACAGGGACCTCTACACCGGGGAGCTGTTTTTT. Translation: CSARDRDLYTGELFF.